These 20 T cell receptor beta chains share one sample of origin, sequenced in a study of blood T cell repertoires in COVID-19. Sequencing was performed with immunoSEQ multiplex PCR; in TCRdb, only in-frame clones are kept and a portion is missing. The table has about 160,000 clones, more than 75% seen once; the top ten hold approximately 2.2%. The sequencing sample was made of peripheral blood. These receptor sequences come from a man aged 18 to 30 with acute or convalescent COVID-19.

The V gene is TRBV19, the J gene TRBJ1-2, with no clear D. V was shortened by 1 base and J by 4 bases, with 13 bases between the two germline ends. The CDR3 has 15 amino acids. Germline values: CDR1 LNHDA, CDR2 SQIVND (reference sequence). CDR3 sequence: CASSIGELGLYGYTF. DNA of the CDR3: TGTGCCAGTAGTATAGGCGAGCTCGGTCTCTATGGCTACACCTTC. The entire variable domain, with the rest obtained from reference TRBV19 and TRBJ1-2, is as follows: DGGITQSPKYLFRKEGQNVTLSCEQNLNHDAMYWYRQDPGQGLRLIYYSQIVNDFQKGDIAEGYSVSREKKESFPLTVTSAQKNPTAFYLCASSIGELGLYGYTFGSGTRLTVV.

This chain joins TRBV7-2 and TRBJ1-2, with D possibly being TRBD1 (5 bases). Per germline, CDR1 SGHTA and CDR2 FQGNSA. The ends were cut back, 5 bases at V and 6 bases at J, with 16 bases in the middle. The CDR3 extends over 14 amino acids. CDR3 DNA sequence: TGTGCCAGCAGCCCTTCCGGGACTTCCAATGGCTACACCTTC. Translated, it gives CASSPSGTSNGYTF.

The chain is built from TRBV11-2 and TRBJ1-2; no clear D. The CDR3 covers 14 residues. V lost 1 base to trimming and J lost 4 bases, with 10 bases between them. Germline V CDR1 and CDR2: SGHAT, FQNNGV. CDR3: CASSLAQVSYGYTF. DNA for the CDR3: TGTGCCAGCAGCTTAGCGCAGGTTAGCTATGGCTACACCTTC.

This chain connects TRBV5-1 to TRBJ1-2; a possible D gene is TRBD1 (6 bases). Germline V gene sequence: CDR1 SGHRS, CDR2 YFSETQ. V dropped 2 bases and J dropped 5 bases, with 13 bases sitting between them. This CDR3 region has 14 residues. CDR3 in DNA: TGCGCCAGCAGCTTACAGGGTTTTTTGTATGGCTACACCTTC. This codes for CASSLQGFLYGYTF. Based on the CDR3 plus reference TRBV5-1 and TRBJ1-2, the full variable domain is KAGVTQTPRYLIKTRGQQVTLSCSPISGHRSVSWYQQTPGQGLQFLFEYFSETQRNKGNFPGRFSGRQFSNSRSEMNVSTLELGDSALYLCASSLQGFLYGYTFGSGTRLTVV.

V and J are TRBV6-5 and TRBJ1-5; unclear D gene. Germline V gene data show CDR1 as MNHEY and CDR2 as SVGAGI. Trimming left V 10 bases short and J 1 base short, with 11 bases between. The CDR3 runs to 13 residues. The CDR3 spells CATGRSSNQPQHF. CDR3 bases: TGTGCCACGGGTCGTAGCAGCAATCAGCCCCAGCATTTT.

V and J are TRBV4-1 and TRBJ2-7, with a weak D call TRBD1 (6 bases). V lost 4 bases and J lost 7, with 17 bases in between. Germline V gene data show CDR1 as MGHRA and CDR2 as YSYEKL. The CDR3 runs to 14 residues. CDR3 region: CASSLTGQTREQYF. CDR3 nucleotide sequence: TGCGCCAGCAGCCTTACCGGACAGACGAGAGAGCAGTACTTC.

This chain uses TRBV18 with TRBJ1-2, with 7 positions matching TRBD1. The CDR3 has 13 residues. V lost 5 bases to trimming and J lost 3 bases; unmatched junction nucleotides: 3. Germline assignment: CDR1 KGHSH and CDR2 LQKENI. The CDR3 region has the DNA TGTGCCAGCTCATCCGGGACAGACTATGGCTACACCTTC. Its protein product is CASSSGTDYGYTF.

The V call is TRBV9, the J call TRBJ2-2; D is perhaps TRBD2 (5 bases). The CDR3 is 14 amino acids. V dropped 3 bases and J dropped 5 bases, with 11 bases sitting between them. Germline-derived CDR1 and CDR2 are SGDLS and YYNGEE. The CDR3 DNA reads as TGTGCCAGCAGCGCGGGAAGTAAAACCGGGGAGCTGTTTTTT. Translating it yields CASSAGSKTGELFF.

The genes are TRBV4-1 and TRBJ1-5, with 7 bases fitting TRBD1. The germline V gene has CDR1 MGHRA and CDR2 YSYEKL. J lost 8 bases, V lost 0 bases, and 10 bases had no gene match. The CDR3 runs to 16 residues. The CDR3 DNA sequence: TGCGCCAGCAGCCAAGATCTCGGACAGGCGGCAAAGCCCCAGCATTTT. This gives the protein CASSQDLGQAAKPQHF.

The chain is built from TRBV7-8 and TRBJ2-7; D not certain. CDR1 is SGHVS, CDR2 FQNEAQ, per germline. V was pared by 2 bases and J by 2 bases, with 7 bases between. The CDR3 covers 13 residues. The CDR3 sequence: CASSLLETYEQYF. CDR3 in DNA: TGTGCCAGCAGCTTACTAGAAACCTACGAGCAGTACTTC.

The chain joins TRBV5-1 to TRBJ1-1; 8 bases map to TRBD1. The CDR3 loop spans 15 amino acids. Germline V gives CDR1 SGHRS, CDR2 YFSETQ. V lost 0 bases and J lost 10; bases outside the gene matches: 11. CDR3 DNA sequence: TGCGCCAGCAGCTTGGAAGCAGGGGGCGCAGGTCCAGCTTTCTTT. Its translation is CASSLEAGGAGPAFF.

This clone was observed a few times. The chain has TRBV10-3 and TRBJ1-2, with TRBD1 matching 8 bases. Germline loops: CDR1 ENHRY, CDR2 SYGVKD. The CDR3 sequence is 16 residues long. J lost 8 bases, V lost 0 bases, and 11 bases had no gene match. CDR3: CAISESPKQGVQGYTF. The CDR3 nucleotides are TGTGCCATCAGTGAGTCACCGAAACAGGGGGTACAGGGCTACACCTTC.

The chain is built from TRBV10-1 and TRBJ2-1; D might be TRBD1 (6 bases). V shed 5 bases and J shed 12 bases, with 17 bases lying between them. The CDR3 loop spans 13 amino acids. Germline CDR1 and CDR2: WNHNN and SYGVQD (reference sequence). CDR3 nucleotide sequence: TGCGCCAGCAGTTTCCTTCAGGACAGCCGGCAGTTCTTC. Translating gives CASSFLQDSRQFF.

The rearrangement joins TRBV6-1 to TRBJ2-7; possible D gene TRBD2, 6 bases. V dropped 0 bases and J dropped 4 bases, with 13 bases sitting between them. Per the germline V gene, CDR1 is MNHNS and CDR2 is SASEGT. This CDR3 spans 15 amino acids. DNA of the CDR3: TGTGCCAGCAGTGAAGCACGGAGGGAGGCGTACGAGCAGTACTTC. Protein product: CASSEARREAYEQYF.

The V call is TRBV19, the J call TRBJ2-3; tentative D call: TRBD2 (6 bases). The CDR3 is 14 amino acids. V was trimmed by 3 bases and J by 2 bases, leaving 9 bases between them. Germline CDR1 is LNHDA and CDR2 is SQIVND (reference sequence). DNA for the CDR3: TGTGCCAGTAGTATGGGACTGTACACAGATACGCAGTATTTT. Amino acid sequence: CASSMGLYTDTQYF.

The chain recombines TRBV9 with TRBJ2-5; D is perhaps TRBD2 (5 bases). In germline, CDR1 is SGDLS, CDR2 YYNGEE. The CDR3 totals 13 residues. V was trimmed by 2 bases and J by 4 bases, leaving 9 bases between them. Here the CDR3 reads CASSVSGRETQYF. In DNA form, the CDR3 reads TGTGCCAGCAGCGTGTCTGGGAGAGAGACCCAGTACTTC. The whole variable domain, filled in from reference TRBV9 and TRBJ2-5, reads DSGVTQTPKHLITATGQRVTLRCSPRSGDLSVYWYQQSLDQGLQFLIQYYNGEERAKGNILERFSAQQFPDLHSELNLSSLELGDSALYFCASSVSGRETQYFGPGTRLLVL.

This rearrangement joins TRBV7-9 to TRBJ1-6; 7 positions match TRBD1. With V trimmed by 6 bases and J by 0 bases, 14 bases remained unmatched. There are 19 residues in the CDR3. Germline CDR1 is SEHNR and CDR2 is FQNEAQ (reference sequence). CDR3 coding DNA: TGTGCCAGCAGGTCAGCCGGGACAGAGCGTTACTCCTATAATTCACCCCTCCACTTT. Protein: CASRSAGTERYSYNSPLHF.

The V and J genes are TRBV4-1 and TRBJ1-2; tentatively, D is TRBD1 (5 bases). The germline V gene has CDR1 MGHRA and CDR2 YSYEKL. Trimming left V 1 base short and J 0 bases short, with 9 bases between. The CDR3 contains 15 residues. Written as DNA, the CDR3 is TGCGCCAGCAGCCAAGGCGGGGGATCTAACTATGGCTACACCTTC. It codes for CASSQGGGSNYGYTF.

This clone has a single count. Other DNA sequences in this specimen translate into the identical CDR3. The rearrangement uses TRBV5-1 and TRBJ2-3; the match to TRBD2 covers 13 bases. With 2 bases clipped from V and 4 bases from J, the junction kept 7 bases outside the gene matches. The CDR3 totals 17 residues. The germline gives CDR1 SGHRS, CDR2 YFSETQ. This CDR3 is CASSFPLAGGPADTQYF. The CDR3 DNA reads TGCGCCAGCAGCTTCCCACTAGCGGGGGGGCCTGCAGATACGCAGTATTTT.

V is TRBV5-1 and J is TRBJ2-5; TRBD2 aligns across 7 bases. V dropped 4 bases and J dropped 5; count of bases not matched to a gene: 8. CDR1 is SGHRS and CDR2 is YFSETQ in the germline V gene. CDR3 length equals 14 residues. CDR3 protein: CASSVERGEETQYF. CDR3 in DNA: TGCGCCAGCAGCGTAGAGCGGGGCGAGGAGACCCAGTACTTC.